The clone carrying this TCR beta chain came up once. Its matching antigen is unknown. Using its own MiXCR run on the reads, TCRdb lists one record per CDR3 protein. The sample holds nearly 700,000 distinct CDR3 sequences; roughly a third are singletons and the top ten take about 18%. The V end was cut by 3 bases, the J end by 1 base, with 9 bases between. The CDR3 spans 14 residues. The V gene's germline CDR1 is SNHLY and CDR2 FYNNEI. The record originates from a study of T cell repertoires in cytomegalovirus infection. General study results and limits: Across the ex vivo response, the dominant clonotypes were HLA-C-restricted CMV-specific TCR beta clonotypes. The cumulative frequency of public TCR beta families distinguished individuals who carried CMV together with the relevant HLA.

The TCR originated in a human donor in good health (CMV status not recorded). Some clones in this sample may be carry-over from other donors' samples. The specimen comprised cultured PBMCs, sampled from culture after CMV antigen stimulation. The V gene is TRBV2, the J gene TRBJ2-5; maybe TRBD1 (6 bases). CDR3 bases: TGTGCCAGCAGTGAGGGGACATCCCAAGAGACCCAGTACTTC. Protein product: CASSEGTSQETQYF.